The 5 T cell receptor beta chains listed next were all sequenced from one sample in a study of blood T cells in healthy people across ages. A second PCR, run for 7 to 11 cycles, used a sample-barcoded 5' primer plus a J-beta primer mix. In TCRdb, the 5' RACE reads were re-called with MiXCR into one record per CDR3 protein. Altogether fewer than 900,000 distinct CDR3 sequences are present, roughly two fifths being singletons, with the ten largest covering 20%. Sample: blood. These receptors originate from a woman in her fifties or sixties in good health.

The J gene is TRBJ2-5, the V gene TRBV7-2; D ambiguous. This CDR3 is built from 13 residues. Germline lookup yields CDR1 SGHTA and CDR2 FQGNSA. V shed 3 bases and J shed 1 base, with 6 bases lying between them. CDR3 loop: CASSFRVQETQYF. The CDR3 bases are TGTGCCAGCAGCTTCAGAGTCCAAGAGACCCAGTACTTC.

This clonotype has ten or more counts. The CDR3 bases are TGCAGTGCTAGTCGTCTAGCGGGGGGGAAGAGCTCCTACAATGAGCAGTTCTTC. This codes for CSASRLAGGKSSYNEQFF. The chain carries TRBV20-1 and TRBJ2-1, with TRBD2 matching over 12 bases. Trimming took 3 bases from V and 0 from J; bases not matched to a gene: 9. Germline CDR1 DFQATT, CDR2 SNEGSKA (reference sequence). This CDR3 contains 18 residues.

This clonotype was seen a handful of times. The genes are TRBV29-1 and TRBJ2-2, with TRBD1 identical over 9 bases. The CDR3 spans 14 residues. Germline-derived CDR1 and CDR2 are SQVTM and ANQGSEA. CDR3 loop: CAARDRVNTGELFF. CDR3 nucleotides: TGCGCCGCCCGGGACAGGGTTAACACCGGGGAGCTGTTTTTT.

This clonotype was counted only a few times. V is TRBV4-2 and J is TRBJ1-1; D gene uncertain. This CDR3 comprises 13 residues. The V end was cut by 5 bases, the J end by 1 base, with 8 bases between. Germline lookup yields CDR1 LGHNA and CDR2 YNFKEQ. CDR3 nucleotide sequence: TGTGCCAGCAGCGTACAGAGGAACACTGAAGCTTTCTTT. This codes for CASSVQRNTEAFF.

The CDR3 spells CASSLGKLPKLTGDTQYF. The CDR3 DNA reads TGTGCCAGCAGCTTAGGTAAACTACCTAAGCTAACAGGAGATACGCAGTATTTT. V usage is TRBV11-2 and J usage is TRBJ2-3; TRBD1 is a possible D gene (5 bases). CDR1 and CDR2 from the germline V gene are SGHAT and FQNNGV. The CDR3 totals 18 residues. V lost 1 base and J 5 bases, leaving 22 bases between the germline ends.